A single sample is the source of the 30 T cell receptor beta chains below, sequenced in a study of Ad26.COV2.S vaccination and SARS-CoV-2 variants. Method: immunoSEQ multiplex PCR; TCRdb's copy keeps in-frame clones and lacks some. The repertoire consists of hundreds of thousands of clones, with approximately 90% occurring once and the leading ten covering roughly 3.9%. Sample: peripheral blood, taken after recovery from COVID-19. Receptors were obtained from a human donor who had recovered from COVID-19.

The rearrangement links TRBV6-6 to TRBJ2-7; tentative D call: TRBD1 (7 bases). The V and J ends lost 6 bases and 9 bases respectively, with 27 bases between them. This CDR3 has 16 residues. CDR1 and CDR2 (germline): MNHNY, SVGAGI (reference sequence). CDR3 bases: TGTGCCAGCAGCCTAAGCGGCGGGACAGTCCAGCAAGGGCAGTACTTC. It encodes CASSLSGGTVQQGQYF.

DNA of the CDR3: TGTGCCAGTAGTATTGAGAGTCAGCCCCAGCATTTT. Encoded protein: CASSIESQPQHF. J is TRBJ1-5 and V is TRBV19; D is uncertain. The germline CDR1 and CDR2 sequences are LNHDA and SQIVND (reference sequence). V lost 3 bases and J lost 6, with 6 bases in between. The CDR3 contains 12 residues.

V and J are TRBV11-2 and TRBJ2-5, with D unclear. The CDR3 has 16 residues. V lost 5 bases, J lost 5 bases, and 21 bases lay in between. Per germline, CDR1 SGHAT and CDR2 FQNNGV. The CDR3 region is CASSNLGRRLEETQYF. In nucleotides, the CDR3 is TGTGCCAGCAGCAACCTGGGCCGGCGGTTGGAGGAGACCCAGTACTTC.

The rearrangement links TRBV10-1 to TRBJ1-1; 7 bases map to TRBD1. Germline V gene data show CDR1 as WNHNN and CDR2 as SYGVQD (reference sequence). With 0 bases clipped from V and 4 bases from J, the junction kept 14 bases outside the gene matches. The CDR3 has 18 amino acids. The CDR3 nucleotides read TGCGCCAGCAGTGAGTCGGGGAGAGGGGGCGCGGGCTCCACTGAAGCTTTCTTT. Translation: CASSESGRGGAGSTEAFF.

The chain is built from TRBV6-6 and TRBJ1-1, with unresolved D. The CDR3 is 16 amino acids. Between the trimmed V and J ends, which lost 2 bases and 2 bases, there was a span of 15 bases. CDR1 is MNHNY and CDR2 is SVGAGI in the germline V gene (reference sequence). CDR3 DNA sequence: TGTGCCAGCAGTTACGTTTGGCAGAGAGTTAACACTGAAGCTTTCTTT. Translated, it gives CASSYVWQRVNTEAFF.

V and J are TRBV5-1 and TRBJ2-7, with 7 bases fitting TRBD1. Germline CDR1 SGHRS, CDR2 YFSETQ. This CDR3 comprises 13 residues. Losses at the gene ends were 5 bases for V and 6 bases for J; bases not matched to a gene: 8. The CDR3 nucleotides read TGCGCCAGCAGTGACAGGGAACTCCGCGAGCAGTACTTC. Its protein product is CASSDRELREQYF.

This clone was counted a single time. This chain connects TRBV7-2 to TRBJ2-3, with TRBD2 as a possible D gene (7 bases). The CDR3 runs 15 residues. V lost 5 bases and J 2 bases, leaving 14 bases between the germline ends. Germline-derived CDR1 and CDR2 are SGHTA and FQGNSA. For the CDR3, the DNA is TGTGCCAGCAGCCTAGGGGGGGGCTTCACAGATACGCAGTATTTT. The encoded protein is CASSLGGGFTDTQYF.

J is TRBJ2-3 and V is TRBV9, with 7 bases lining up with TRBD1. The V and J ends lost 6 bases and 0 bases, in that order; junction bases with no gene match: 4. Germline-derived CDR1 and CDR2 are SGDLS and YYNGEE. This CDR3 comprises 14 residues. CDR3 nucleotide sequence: TGTGCCAGCACTCGGGACAGTAGCACAGATACGCAGTATTTT. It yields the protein CASTRDSSTDTQYF.

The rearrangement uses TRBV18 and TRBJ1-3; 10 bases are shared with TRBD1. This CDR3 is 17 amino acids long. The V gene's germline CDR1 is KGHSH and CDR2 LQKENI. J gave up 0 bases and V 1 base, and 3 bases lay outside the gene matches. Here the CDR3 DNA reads TGTGCCAGCTCACCACGACAGGGGGCCTCCTCTGGAAACACCATATATTTT. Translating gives CASSPRQGASSGNTIYF. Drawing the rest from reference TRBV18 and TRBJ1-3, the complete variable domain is NAGVMQNPRHLVRRRGQEARLRCSPMKGHSHVYWYRQLPEEGLKFMVYLQKENIIDESGMPKERFSAEFPKEGPSILRIQQVVRGDSAAYFCASSPRQGASSGNTIYFGEGSWLTVV.

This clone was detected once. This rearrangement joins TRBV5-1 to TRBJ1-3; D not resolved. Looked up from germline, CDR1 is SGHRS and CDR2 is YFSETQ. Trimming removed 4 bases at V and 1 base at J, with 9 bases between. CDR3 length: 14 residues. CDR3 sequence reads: CASSHGLSGNTIYF. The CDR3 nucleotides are TGCGCCAGCAGCCACGGTTTGTCTGGAAACACCATATATTTT.

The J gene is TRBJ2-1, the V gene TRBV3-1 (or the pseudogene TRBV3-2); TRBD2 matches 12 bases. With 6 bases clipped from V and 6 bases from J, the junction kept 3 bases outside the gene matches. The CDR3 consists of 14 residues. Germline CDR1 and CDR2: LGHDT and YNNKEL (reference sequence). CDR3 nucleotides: TGTGCCAGCAGTCTAGCGGGGGGGATCAATGAGCAGTTCTTC. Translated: CASSLAGGINEQFF.

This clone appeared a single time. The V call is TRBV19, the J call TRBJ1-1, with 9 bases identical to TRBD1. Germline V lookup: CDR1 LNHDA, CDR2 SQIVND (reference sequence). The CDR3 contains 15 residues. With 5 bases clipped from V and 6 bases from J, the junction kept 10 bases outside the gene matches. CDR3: CASSLTGGVISEAFF. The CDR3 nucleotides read TGTGCCAGTAGTCTCACAGGGGGCGTCATCTCTGAAGCTTTCTTT.

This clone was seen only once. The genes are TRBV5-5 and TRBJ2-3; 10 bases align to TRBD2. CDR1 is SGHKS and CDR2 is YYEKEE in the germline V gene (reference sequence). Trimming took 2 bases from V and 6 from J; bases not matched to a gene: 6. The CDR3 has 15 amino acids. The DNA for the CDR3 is TGTGCCAGCAGCTTAGCGGGGGGGCCTTCCGATACGCAGTATTTT. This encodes CASSLAGGPSDTQYF.

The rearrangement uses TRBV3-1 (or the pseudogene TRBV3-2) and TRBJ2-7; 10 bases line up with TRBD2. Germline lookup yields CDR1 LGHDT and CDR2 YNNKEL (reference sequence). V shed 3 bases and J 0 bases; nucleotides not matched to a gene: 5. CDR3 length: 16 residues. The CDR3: CASSQGLARPSYEQYF. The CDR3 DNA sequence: TGTGCCAGCAGCCAGGGACTAGCGCGCCCCTCCTACGAGCAGTACTTC.

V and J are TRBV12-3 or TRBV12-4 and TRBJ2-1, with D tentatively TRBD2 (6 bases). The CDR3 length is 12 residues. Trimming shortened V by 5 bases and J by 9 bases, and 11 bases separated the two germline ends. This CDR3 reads CASSQTSIEQFF. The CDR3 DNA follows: TGTGCCAGCAGTCAGACTAGTATTGAGCAGTTCTTC.

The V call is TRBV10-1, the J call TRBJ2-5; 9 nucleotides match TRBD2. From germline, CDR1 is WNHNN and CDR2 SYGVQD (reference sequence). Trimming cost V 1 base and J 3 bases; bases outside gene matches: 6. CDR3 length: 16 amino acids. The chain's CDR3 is CASSELSGGKEETQYF. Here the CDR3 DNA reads TGCGCCAGCAGTGAGTTAAGCGGGGGGAAAGAAGAGACCCAGTACTTC.

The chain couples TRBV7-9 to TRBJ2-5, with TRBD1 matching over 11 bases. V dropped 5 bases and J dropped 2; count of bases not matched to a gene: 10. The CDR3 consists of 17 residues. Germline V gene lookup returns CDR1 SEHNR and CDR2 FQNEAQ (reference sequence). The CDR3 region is CASSMASGQGEQETQYF. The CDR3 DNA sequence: TGTGCCAGCAGCATGGCCTCGGGACAGGGGGAGCAAGAGACCCAGTACTTC.

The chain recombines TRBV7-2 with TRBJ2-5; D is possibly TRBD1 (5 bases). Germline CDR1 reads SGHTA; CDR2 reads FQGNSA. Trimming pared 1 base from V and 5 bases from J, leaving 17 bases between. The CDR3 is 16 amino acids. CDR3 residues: CASSLGLGRASETQYF. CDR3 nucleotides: TGTGCCAGCAGCTTAGGCCTGGGCAGGGCTTCGGAGACCCAGTACTTC.

As DNA, the CDR3 is TGTGCCAGCAGCTCCCGGTCGAACTATGGCTACACCTTC. Amino acids: CASSSRSNYGYTF. The chain has TRBV7-2 and TRBJ1-2, with D uncertain. CDR1 is SGHTA, CDR2 FQGNSA, per germline. CDR3 length: 13 amino acids. Between the trimmed V and J ends, which lost 4 bases and 2 bases, there was a span of 8 bases. Based on the CDR3 plus reference TRBV7-2 and TRBJ1-2, the full variable domain is GAGVSQSPSNKVTEKGKDVELRCDPISGHTALYWYRQSLGQGLEFLIYFQGNSAPDKSGLPSDRFSAERTGGSVSTLTIQRTQQEDSAVYLCASSSRSNYGYTFGSGTRLTVV.

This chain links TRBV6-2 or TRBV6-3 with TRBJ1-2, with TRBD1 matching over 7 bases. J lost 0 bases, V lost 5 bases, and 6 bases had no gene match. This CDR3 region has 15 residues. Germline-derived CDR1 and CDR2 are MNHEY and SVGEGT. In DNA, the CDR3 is TGTGCCAGCAGTCAGACAGGGAGGTCTAACTATGGCTACACCTTC. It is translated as CASSQTGRSNYGYTF.

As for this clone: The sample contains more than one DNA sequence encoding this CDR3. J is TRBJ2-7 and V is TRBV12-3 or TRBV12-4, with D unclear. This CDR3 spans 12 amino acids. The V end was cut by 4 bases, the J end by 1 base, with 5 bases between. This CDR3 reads CASSSRSYEQYF. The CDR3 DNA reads TGTGCCAGCAGTTCCAGGTCCTACGAGCAGTACTTC.

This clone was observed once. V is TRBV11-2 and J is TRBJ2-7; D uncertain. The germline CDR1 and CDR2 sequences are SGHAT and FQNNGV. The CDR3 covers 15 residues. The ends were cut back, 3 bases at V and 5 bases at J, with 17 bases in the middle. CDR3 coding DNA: TGTGCCAGCAGCTTGTCTTCCCGACGGGTCGACGAGCAGTACTTC. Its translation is CASSLSSRRVDEQYF.

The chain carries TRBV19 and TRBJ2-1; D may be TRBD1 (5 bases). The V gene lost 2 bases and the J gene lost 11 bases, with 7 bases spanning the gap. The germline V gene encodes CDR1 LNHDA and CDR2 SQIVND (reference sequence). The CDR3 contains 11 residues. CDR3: CASSIQGKQFF. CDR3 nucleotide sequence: TGTGCCAGTAGTATACAGGGCAAGCAGTTCTTC.

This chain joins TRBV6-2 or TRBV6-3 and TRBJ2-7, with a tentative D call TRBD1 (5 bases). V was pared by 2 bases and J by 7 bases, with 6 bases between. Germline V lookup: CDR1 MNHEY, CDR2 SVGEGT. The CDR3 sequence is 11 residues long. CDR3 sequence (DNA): TGTGCCAGCAGTTACGGACAAGAGCAGTACTTC. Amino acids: CASSYGQEQYF.

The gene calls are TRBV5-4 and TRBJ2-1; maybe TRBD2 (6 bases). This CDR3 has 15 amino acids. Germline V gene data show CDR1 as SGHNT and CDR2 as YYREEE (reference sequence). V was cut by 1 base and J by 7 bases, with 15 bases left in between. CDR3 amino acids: CASSLKREKENEQFF. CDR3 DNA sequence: TGTGCCAGCAGCTTGAAACGGGAGAAGGAGAATGAGCAGTTCTTC.

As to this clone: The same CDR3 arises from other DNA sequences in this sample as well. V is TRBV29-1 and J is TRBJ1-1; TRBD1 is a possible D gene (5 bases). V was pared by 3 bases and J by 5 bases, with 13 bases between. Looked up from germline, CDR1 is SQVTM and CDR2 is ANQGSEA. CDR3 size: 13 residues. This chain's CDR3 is CSVDTGGGTEAFF. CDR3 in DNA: TGCAGCGTTGACACGGGGGGAGGTACTGAAGCTTTCTTT.

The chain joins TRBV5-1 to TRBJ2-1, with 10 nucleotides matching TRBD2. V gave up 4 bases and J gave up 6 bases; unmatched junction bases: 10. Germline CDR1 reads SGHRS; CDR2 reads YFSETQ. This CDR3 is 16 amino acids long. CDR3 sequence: CASSVTSGARRNEQFF. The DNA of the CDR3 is TGCGCCAGCAGCGTCACTAGCGGGGCCCGTCGCAATGAGCAGTTCTTC.

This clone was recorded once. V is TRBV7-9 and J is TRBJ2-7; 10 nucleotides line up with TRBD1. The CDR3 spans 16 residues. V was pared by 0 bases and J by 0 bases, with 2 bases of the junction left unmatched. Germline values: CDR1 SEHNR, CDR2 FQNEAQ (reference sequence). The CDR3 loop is CASSLAGQGPSYEQYF. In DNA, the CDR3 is TGTGCCAGCAGCTTAGCGGGACAGGGGCCCTCCTACGAGCAGTACTTC.

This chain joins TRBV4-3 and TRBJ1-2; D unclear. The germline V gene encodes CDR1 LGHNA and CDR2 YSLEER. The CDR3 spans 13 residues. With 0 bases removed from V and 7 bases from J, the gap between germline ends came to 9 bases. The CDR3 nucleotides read TGCGCCAGCAGCCAAGAGAGGGTTTCTGGCTACACCTTC. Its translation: CASSQERVSGYTF.

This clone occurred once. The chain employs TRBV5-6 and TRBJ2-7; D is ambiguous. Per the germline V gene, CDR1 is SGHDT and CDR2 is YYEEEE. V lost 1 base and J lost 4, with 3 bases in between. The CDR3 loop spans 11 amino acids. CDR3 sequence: CASSLQYEQYF. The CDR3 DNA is TGTGCCAGCAGCTTGCAGTACGAGCAGTACTTC.